The 10 T cell receptor beta chains below all came from one sample that was sequenced in a study of PD-L1 blockade in urothelial cancer. The data were produced by immunoSEQ multiplex PCR, yet TCRdb's version contains in-frame clones alone and is incomplete. Among nearly 50,000 clones listed, around 80% were seen once. Time point in this sample: peripheral blood 6 weeks after treatment start. Sample: PBMCs, taken around atezolizumab (anti-PD-L1) treatment. These receptors were taken from a man between 65 and 80 years old with urothelial cancer.

J is TRBJ1-1 and V is TRBV27, with D tentatively TRBD1 (5 bases). This CDR3 is 12 amino acids long. Looked up from germline, CDR1 is MNHEY and CDR2 is SMNVEV (reference sequence). V was trimmed by 4 bases and J by 6 bases, leaving 9 bases between them. CDR3 in amino acids: CASSSEGAEAFF. In nucleotides, the CDR3 is TGTGCCAGCAGTTCTGAAGGGGCTGAAGCTTTCTTT.

This clone has just a few counts. The chain links TRBV5-6 to TRBJ2-4, with unresolved D. Germline CDR1 is SGHDT and CDR2 is YYEEEE. V was trimmed by 1 base and J by 7 bases, leaving 6 bases between them. The CDR3 length is 12 residues. The CDR3 coding sequence is TGTGCCAGCAGCTTGATTGCGAACATTCAGTACTTC. It is translated as CASSLIANIQYF.

V and J are TRBV27 and TRBJ1-3, with TRBD1 matching over 9 bases. V was pared by 3 bases and J by 10 bases, with 4 bases of the junction left unmatched. CDR1 is MNHEY, CDR2 SMNVEV, per germline (reference sequence). The CDR3 has 13 amino acids. The CDR3 spells CASSFSGQGTIYF. The CDR3 nucleotides are TGTGCCAGCAGTTTTTCGGGACAGGGTACCATATATTTT.

The genes are TRBV28 and TRBJ1-2; D not resolved. V was pared by 4 bases and J by 2 bases, with 23 bases between. Germline CDR1 MDHEN, CDR2 SYDVKM. The CDR3 spans 18 residues. Here the CDR3 DNA reads TGTGCCAGCAGTTCCCCACCCGGAGCCGCGACGCAGAACTATGGCTACACCTTC. Amino acid sequence: CASSSPPGAATQNYGYTF.

The chain links TRBV30 to TRBJ1-5; D unclear. CDR3 length: 12 residues. The V and J ends lost 0 bases and 6 bases respectively, with 6 bases between them. Per germline, CDR1 GTSNPN and CDR2 SVGIG (reference sequence). The CDR3 loop reads CAWSVPFQPQHF. In DNA form, the CDR3 reads TGTGCCTGGAGTGTTCCCTTTCAGCCCCAGCATTTT.

The rearrangement joins TRBV5-6 to TRBJ1-1; TRBD1 matches at 9 bases. This CDR3 is 15 amino acids long. With V trimmed by 1 base and J by 4 bases, 5 bases remained unmatched. Germline assignment: CDR1 SGHDT and CDR2 YYEEEE. The DNA for the CDR3 is TGTGCCAGCAGCTTGAGGGGACAGGGCCCCACTGAAGCTTTCTTT. Its translation: CASSLRGQGPTEAFF.

This clone was picked up one time. The V gene is TRBV4-1, the J gene TRBJ2-7; 7 positions match TRBD1. The length of the CDR3 is 14 residues. V lost 6 bases to trimming and J lost 5 bases; unmatched junction nucleotides: 10. Germline V lookup: CDR1 MGHRA, CDR2 YSYEKL. The DNA for the CDR3 is TGCGCCAGCAGTCGCCGACAGGGAGTCGACGAGCAGTACTTC. This gives the protein CASSRRQGVDEQYF.

The chain is built from TRBV28 and TRBJ2-2; 9 nucleotides agree with TRBD2. The CDR3 spans 14 residues. Germline lookup yields CDR1 MDHEN and CDR2 SYDVKM. V gave up 5 bases and J gave up 10 bases; unmatched junction bases: 8. CDR3 DNA sequence: TGTGCCAGCAGTCCTAGACTAGCGGTGTTGGAGCTGTTTTTT. Its translation is CASSPRLAVLELFF.

This chain uses TRBV9 with TRBJ2-2; D is unclear. CDR3 length: 12 amino acids. V was shortened by 1 base and J by 6 bases, with 4 bases between the two germline ends. Germline CDR1 is SGDLS and CDR2 is YYNGEE. CDR3 loop: CASSVPAGELFF. In DNA form, the CDR3 reads TGTGCCAGCAGCGTACCAGCCGGGGAGCTGTTTTTT.

The chain is built from TRBV5-6 and TRBJ1-1, with D perhaps matching TRBD1 (5 bases). V shed 3 bases and J shed 1 base, with 7 bases lying between them. CDR3 length equals 13 residues. Germline values: CDR1 SGHDT, CDR2 YYEEEE. CDR3 amino acids: CASSWGGNTEAFF. CDR3 bases: TGTGCCAGCAGCTGGGGGGGGAACACTGAAGCTTTCTTT.